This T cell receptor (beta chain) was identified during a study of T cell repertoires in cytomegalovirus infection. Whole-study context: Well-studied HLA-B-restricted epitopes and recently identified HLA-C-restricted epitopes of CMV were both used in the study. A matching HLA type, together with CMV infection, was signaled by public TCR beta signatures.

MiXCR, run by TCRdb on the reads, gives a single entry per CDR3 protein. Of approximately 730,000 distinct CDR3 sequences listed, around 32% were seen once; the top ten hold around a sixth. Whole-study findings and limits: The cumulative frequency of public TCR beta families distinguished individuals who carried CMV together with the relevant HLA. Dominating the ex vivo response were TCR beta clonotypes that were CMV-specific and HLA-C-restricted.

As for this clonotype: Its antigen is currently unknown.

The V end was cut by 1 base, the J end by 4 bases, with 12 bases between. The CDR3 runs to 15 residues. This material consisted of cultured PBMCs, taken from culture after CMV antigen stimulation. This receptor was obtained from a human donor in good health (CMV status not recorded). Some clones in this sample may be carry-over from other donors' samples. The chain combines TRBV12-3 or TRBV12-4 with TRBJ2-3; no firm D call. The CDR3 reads CASSLVGYLADTQYF. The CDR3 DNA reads TGTGCCAGCAGTTTAGTAGGGTATTTAGCAGATACGCAGTATTTT.